This T cell receptor beta chain was documented in a study of blood T cell repertoires in COVID-19. Whole-study context: Italy, Spain and the United States were the sources of the convalescent and acute COVID-19 samples. The analysed material was cDNA or gDNA that came from T cells, B-cell-depleted T cells, or PBMCs.

Germline loops: CDR1 SGHTA, CDR2 FQGNSA. V shed 5 bases and J shed 0 bases, with 10 bases lying between them. The CDR3 is 14 amino acids. How the authors handled the data: Reference gene primers were amplified, and this amplification served to estimate nucleated cell counts. Sequencing was performed with immunoSEQ multiplex PCR; in TCRdb, only in-frame clones are kept and a portion is missing. The DNA was the basis for D and trimming; V, J and clone size are from that table. Of about 150,000 clones listed, under 85% are singletons. The receptor was derived from a woman of 80 years or more with acute or convalescent COVID-19. This chain links TRBV7-2 with TRBJ1-2, with D possibly matching TRBD1 (5 bases). Sequencing was performed on peripheral blood. CDR3 amino acids: CASSPDRTNYGYTF. The CDR3 region has the DNA TGTGCCAGCAGCCCTGACAGAACTAACTATGGCTACACCTTC.